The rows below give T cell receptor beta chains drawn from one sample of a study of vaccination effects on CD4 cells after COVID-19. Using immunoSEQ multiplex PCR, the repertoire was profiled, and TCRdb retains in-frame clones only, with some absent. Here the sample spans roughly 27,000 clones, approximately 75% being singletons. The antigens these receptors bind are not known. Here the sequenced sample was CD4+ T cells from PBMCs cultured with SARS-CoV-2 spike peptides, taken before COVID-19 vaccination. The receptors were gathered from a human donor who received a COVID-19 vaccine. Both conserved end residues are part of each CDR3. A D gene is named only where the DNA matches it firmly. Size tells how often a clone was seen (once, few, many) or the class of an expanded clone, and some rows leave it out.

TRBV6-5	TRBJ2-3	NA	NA	TGTGCCAGCAGTTACGCGTCAGCAAGGGGCACAGATACGCAGTATTTT	CASSYASARGTDTQYF
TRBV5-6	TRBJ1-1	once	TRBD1	TGTGCCAGCAGCATCCAGGGGGCGCGGAAGGAAGCTTTCTTT	CASSIQGARKEAFF
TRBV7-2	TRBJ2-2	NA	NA	TGTGCCAGCAGCCGTAGCGGGAACACCGGGGAGCTGTTTTTT	CASSRSGNTGELFF
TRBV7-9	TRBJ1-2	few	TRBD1	TGTGCCAGCAGCACCCTGGCGGGACAGGGTTTGGGAGGCTACACCTTC	CASSTLAGQGLGGYTF
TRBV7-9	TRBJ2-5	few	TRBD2	TGTGCCAGCACAATTGCGGGAGGGCAAGAGACCCAGTACTTC	CASTIAGGQETQYF
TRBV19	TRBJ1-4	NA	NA	TGTGCCACCTCGCCCAGAGCCGACTATGCAACTAATGAAAAACTGTTTTTT	CATSPRADYATNEKLFF
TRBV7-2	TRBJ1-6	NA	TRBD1	TGTGCCAGCAGACGACAGGGGTCACCCCTCCACTTT	CASRRQGSPLHF
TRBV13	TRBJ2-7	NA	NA	TGTGCCAGCAGCTTATCGGGACTCCCTTCCCACGAGCAGTACTTC	CASSLSGLPSHEQYF
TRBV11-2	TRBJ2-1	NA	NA	TGTGCCAGCAGCTTAGTTGGGGCCAGCTCCTACAATGAGCAGTTCTTC	CASSLVGASSYNEQFF
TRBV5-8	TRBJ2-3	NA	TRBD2	TGTGCCAGCAGCTCCCGACTAGCGGGAGACACAGATACGCAGTATTTT	CASSSRLAGDTDTQYF
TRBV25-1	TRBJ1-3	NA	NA	TGTGCCAGCAGTGAATATGGGGGGATGGGAAACACCATATATTTT	CASSEYGGMGNTIYF
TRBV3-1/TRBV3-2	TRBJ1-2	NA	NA	TGTGCCAGCAGCCAAGATTCTGCCAGGGTGAATGGCTACACCTTC	CASSQDSARVNGYTF